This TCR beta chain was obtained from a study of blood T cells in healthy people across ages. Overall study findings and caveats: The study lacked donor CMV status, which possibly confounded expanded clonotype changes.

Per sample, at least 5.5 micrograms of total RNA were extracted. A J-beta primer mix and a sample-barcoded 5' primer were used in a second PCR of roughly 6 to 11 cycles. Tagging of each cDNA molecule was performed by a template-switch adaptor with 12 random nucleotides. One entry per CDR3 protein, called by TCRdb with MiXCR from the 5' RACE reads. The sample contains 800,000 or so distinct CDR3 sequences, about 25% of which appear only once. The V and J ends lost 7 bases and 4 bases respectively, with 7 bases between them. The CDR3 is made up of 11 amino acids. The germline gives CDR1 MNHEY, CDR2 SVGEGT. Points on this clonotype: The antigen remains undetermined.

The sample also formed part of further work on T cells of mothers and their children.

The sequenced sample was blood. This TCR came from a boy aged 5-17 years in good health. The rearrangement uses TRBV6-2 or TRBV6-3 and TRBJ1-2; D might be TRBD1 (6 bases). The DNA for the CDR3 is TGTGCCAGCAAGGACAGCTATGGCTACACCTTC. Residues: CASKDSYGYTF.